The present TCR beta chain was sequenced within a study of shared clonotypes between healthy human individuals. At the level of the study: Donors, aged 18 to 49, were a couple of women and three men. The study used three CD4 naive, three CD4 memory, two CD8 naive and one CD8 memory plate per donor. Study-wide points: Several donors shared around 5% of their naive CD4 clonotypes. Blood was the sole source, and tissue repertoires probably differ.

Germline lookup yields CDR1 LGHNA and CDR2 YSLEER. The J segment lost 6 bases and the V segment lost 4 bases, leaving 9 bases of the junction unmatched. CDR3 length: 15 amino acids. Turning to this clone: Its target is unknown.

Clones were sequenced by immunoSEQ multiplex PCR, and TCRdb holds only the in-frame ones, with some missing. The table records approximately 710,000 clones, less than 95% of them present only once. The receptor was isolated from a man aged 18 to 30 in good health. Some clones in this sample may be carry-over from other donors' samples. The sample consisted of memory CD8+ T cells from PBMCs. The subset is: CD45RO+ cells pooled with CCR7-negative TemRA cells. The V call is TRBV4-3, the J call TRBJ2-1; 7 positions match TRBD2. The CDR3 DNA follows: TGCGCCAGCAGCCGCACCTGGGAGGGGACCAATGAGCAGTTCTTC. Protein sequence: CASSRTWEGTNEQFF.